This T cell receptor beta chain comes out of a study of persistence of HIV-infected CD4 T cells (dated by TCRdb to about 2020). Study-level background: Suppressive ART had been received by participants for a median of about eight years. Peripheral blood samples of up to roughly 200 mL were collected at multiple time points, except for a couple of participants, who underwent leukapheresis at a single time point. The study isolated CMV- and HIV-1 Gag-responding CD4+ T cells from ART-treated individuals to examine antigen-driven clonal expansion of HIV-1-infected cells. The clonality of all cells in each sorted population was measured by TCRbeta sequencing, and the clonality of infected cells was measured by proviral sequencing. Cross-participant TCR cluster analysis included roughly 8 participants for CMV and 6 or 7 participants for Gag. Results the study describes overall, beyond this receptor: Degenerate expanded CDR3beta sequences were enriched in antigen-responding cells, suggesting convergent selection of CD4+ responses to CMV and Gag. Only a small number of individuals took part in the study, and the range of antigens tested was limited. Bulk TCR analyses could not be limited to the rare CMV-responding cells that actually contained HIV-1 proviruses. TCR oligoclonality correlated with proviral oligoclonality within the same sorted populations. Significantly lower TCRbeta richness was observed in CMV- and Gag-responding cells than in anti-CD3/anti-CD28-responding cells, and higher oligoclonality was observed in CMV-responding cells than in CD3/CD28-stimulated and Gag-responding cells.

TCRbeta repertoires were sequenced from genomic DNA with the immunoSEQ hsTCRB assay version 4 in survey mode. Genomic DNA was diluted to roughly 10 ng/uL, and up to roughly 1 ug per sample was used for TCRbeta sequencing. In the authors' own workflow: Analysis of the TCRbeta data was done in ImmunoSeq Analyzer 3.0, and diversity was computed on productive nucleotide rearrangements. Using the Immunarch R package, the improved Chao index served to estimate lower-bound TCR diversity and the Gini coefficient served to estimate clonality. When different nucleotide rearrangements encoded the same CDR3beta amino acid sequence, each rearrangement was treated as a distinct clonotype. Differential abundance analysis identified TCRbeta sequences significantly enriched in antigen-responding cells relative to anti-CD3/anti-CD28-activated cells. TCRs were clustered by predicted peptide-MHC specificity with GLIPH2, both within individual participants and across merged participant data sets. As stored in TCRdb, this immuneACCESS dataset retains in-frame rearrangements with V and J assigned. A fraction of the clones does not appear; measured against another copy, unresolved V genes explain less than half of the discrepancy, and the remainder lacks a known reason. The V and J calls and the clone size are those of that table, but D and trimming were determined from the DNA. The table for this sample lists several thousand clones; 82% of them were counted only once. 2% to 2.5% of the sample is in the top ten clones.

Its CDR3 holds 13 amino acids, cysteine through phenylalanine. The kept DNA is CDR3 alone, 39 bases in frame from the first base. CDR1 and CDR2 were assigned from the germline V gene as SQVTM and ANQGSEA. The junction carries 15 bases between V and J, which are trimmed by 7 bases and 2 bases respectively. In the case of this clone: Its antigen remains undetermined. No base quality information exists; no much larger clone differs at one position.

The sample's treatment or condition label, decoded: suppressive antiretroviral therapy. A pool of overlapping HIV-1 Gag 15-mer peptides, at around 1 ug per peptide per mL, was used to stimulate the cells. CD4+ T cells that responded were sorted based on upregulation of both CD40 ligand and CD69. Participants were HIV-1-infected adults who started suppressive ART during chronic infection. For at least 4 years, participants had undetectable plasma HIV-1 RNA, below 50 copies/mL. To be included, participants needed a CD4+ T cell count above 400 cells/uL and a positive CMV serology. Before stimulation, PBMCs were isolated using density centrifugation and depleted of CD8+ T cells. Stimulation of CD8-depleted PBMCs was carried out for approximately 17 hours with anti-CD28/CD49d costimulation, CD40-blocking antibody and enfuvirtide, to prevent new infections. Cell sorting was done on a Beckman Coulter MoFlo Legacy or XDP sorter, and dead cells were excluded with propidium iodide. The QIAamp DNA Mini Kit was used for genomic DNA extraction from samples above one million cells, and the Quick-DNA Microprep Kit was used otherwise.

Sample: CD4+ T cells sorted from PBMCs after approximately 20-hour stimulation, taken from a patient who received antiretroviral therapy. The sample's cell subset or site label is to be understood as: CD40L+CD69+ CD4 T cells responding to HIV-1 Gag peptides. This TCR was recovered from an adult woman with HIV who was CMV-seropositive. The sequence links TRBV29-1 to TRBJ2-7; TRBD2 could be the D gene, as 6 bases match. The sequenced DNA: TGCAGCGCCCGAGGCGGGGTTACCTACGAGCAGTACTTC. Its amino acids are CSARGGVTYEQYF.